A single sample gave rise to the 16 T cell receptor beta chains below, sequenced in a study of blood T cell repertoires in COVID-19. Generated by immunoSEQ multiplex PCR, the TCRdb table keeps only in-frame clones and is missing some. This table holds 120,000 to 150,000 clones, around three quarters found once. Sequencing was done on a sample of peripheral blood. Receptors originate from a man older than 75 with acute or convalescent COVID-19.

Written as DNA, the CDR3 is TGTGCCAGTAGTATGGGGCAGGTAGGCCCCTACGAGCAGTACTTC. This sequence encodes CASSMGQVGPYEQYF. This sequence joins TRBV19 and TRBJ2-7; D is possibly TRBD1 (5 bases). Germline CDR1 and CDR2: LNHDA and SQIVND (reference sequence). The CDR3 loop spans 15 amino acids. Between the trimmed V and J ends, which lost 3 bases and 2 bases, there was a span of 14 bases.

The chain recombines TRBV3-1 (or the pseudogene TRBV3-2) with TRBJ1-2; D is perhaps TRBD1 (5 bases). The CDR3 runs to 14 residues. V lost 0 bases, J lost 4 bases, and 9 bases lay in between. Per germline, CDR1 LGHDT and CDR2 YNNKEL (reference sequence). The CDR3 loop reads CASSQDRVAYGYTF. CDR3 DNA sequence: TGTGCCAGCAGCCAAGACAGGGTCGCCTATGGCTACACCTTC.

CDR3 amino acids: CASRKGWGGSEEKLFF. The CDR3 DNA follows: TGTGCCAGCAGGAAAGGGTGGGGAGGGTCGGAAGAAAAACTGTTTTTT. This chain joins TRBV7-2 and TRBJ1-4, with unresolved D. Germline V gene data show CDR1 as SGHTA and CDR2 as FQGNSA. V was pared by 6 bases and J by 8 bases, with 22 bases between. The length of the CDR3 is 16 residues.

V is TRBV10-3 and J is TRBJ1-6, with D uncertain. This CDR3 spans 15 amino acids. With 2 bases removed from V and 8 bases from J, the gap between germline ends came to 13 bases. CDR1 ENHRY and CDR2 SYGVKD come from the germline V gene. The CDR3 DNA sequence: TGTGCCATCAGTGAGCAAATGGTAGTGGATTCACCCCTCCACTTT. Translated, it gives CAISEQMVVDSPLHF.

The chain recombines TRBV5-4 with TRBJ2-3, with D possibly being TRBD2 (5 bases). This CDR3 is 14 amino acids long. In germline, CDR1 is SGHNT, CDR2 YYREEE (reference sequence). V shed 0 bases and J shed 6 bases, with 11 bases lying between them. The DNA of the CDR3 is TGTGCCAGCAGCTTGGGAGGGTTCAAGGATACGCAGTATTTT. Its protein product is CASSLGGFKDTQYF.

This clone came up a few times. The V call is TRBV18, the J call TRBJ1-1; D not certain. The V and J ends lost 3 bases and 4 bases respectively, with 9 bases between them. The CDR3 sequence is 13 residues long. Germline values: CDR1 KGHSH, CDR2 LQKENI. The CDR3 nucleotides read TGTGCCAGCTCACCCTCTTCGAGCACTGAAGCTTTCTTT. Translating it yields CASSPSSSTEAFF.

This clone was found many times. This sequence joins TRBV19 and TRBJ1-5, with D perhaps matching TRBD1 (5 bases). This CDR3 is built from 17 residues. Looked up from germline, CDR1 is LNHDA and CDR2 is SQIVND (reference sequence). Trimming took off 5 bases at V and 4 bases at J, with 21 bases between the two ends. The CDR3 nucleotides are TGTGCCAGTAGTGCGCCCGGGACTCTCCGGCGTAATCAGCCCCAGCATTTT. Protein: CASSAPGTLRRNQPQHF.

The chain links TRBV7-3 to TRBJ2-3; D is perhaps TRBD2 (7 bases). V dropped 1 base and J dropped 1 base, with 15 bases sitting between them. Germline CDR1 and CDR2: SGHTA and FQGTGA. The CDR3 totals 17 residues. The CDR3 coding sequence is TGTGCCAGCAGCTTAAAGGTGGGGGGGCCCGGCACAGATACGCAGTATTTT. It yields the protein CASSLKVGGPGTDTQYF.

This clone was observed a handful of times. In DNA form, the CDR3 reads TGTGCCAGCAGCCAGGAGATGGATATTTCGGATTCACCCCTCCACTTT. Amino acid sequence: CASSQEMDISDSPLHF. V usage is TRBV4-2 and J usage is TRBJ1-6, with D hard to call. The CDR3 totals 16 residues. V was trimmed by 3 bases and J by 8 bases, leaving 17 bases between them. Germline V CDR1 and CDR2: LGHNA, YNFKEQ.

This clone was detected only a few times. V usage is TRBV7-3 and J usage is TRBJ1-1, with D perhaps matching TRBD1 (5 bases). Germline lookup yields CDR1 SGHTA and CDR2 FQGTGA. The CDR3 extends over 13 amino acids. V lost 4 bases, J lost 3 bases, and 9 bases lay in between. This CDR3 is CASSYGGDTEAFF. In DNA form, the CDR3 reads TGTGCCAGCAGCTACGGAGGGGACACTGAAGCTTTCTTT.

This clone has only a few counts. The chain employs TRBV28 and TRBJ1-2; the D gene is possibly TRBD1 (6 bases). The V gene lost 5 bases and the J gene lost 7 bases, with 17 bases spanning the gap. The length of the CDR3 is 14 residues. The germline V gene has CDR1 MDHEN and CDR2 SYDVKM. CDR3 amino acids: CASSPHNRAGGYTF. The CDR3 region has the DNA TGTGCCAGCAGTCCCCACAACAGGGCCGGTGGCTACACCTTC.

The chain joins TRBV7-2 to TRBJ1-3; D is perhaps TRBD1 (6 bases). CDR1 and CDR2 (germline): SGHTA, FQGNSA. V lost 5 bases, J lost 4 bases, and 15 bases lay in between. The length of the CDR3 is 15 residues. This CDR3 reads CASSPFGGAGNTIYF. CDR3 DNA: TGTGCCAGCAGCCCCTTTGGGGGCGCCGGAAACACCATATATTTT.

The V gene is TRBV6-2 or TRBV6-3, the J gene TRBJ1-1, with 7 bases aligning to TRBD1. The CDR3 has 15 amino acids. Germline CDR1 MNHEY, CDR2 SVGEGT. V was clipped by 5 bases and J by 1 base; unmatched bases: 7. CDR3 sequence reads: CASSTRQGSNTEAFF. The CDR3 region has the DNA TGTGCCAGCAGTACCCGACAGGGTTCGAACACTGAAGCTTTCTTT.

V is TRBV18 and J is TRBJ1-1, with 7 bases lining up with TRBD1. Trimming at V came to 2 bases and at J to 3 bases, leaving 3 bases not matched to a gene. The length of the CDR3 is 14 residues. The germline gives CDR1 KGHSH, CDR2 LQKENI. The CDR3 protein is CASSPGTVDTEAFF. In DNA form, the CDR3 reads TGTGCCAGCTCACCAGGGACAGTGGACACTGAAGCTTTCTTT.

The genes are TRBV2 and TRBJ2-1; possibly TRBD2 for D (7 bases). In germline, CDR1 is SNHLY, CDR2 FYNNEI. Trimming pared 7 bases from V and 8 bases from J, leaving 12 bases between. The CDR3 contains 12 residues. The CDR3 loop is CASKGGVDEQFF. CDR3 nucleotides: TGTGCCAGCAAGGGGGGGGTCGATGAGCAGTTCTTC.

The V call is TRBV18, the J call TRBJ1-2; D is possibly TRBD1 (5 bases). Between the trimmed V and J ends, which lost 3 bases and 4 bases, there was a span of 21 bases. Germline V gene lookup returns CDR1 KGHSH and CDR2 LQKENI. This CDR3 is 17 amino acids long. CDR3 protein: CASSPFPPQGQTYGYTF. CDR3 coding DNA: TGTGCCAGCTCACCTTTCCCCCCTCAGGGCCAAACCTATGGCTACACCTTC.